Listed below are T cell receptor beta chains from one sample, sequenced in a study of blood T cells in healthy people across ages. One entry per CDR3 protein results from TCRdb running MiXCR on the 5' RACE reads. The sample holds around 1,700,000 distinct CDR3 sequences, under 30% seen once. What was sequenced was blood. Every receptor here comes from a woman in her twenties or thirties in good health. Each CDR3 is given without its conserved first and last residue. A clone size is listed for some rows: how often the clone was seen (once, few, many), or a class if it is expanded.

clone_size v_call cdr3_aa
many TRBV4-3 ASSHLGLAGGNEQF
. TRBV7-9 ASSLALGQENEQF
. TRBV9 ASSASNGGGTDTQY
few TRBV11-2 ASSSSGTSSEQF
. TRBV7-2 ASSWGDRATEAF
. TRBV4-1 ASSQETGAYEQY
few TRBV20-1 SARDSAVGSGANVLT
. TRBV7-2 ASSPRLSLADTQY
many TRBV5-1 ASSLATSGGYNEQF
many TRBV6-6 ASGKGRGAYEQY
. TRBV9 ASSVPTGELF
many TRBV10-3 AISEGQGRDGYT
many TRBV9 ASSVGIKRSYNSPLH
many TRBV5-6 ASSYGTPATDTQY
many TRBV7-9 ASSLSIWRDQTQY
few TRBV12-3/TRBV12-4 ASSFKAALETQY
. TRBV7-2 ASSFDGQNIQY
. TRBV2 ANSPRETQY
. TRBV29-1 SVEGRKNGYGYT
. TRBV27 ASSFPRTGRNYGYT
. TRBV14 ASSQSTGTEAF
few TRBV29-1 SADGGFNEQY
. TRBV10-3 AIRSGTVSSYEQY
few TRBV5-1 ASSFFRRLAGESNEQF
. TRBV5-1 ASSLAAGDPSYNEQF
few TRBV5-1 ASSSTGTASNTEAF
. TRBV25-1 ASSGTGIYYGYT
. TRBV20-1 SARGPQVAGVTDTQY
few TRBV9 ASSSGPGTLYEQY
. TRBV6-1 ASRVPGEGDTQY
. TRBV2 ASNPDGSNEQF